The 9 T cell receptor beta chains in this list originate from one sample, sequenced in a study of regulatory T cells in long-lasting Graves disease. The time point was: newly diagnosed GD, antithyroid drugs for less than 3 months. There was RNA extracted from PBMCs, and the TCR library was made from it. Building of the TCR beta libraries involved iRepertoire HTBI primers and Arm-PCR of CDR3 regions. TCRdb itself ran the multiplex PCR reads through MiXCR, one entry per CDR3 protein. In the table there are over 500,000 distinct CDR3 sequences, roughly 16% of which are singletons. This same sample was also taken into another study, of T cells in Graves' hyperthyroidism and ophthalmopathy.

The input for sequencing was peripheral blood mononuclear cells (PBMCs), taken at new diagnosis, from a patient treated with antithyroid drugs. All receptors derive from a man younger than 35 with Graves disease.

This clonotype came up a few times. The chain carries TRBV7-9 and TRBJ1-1, with D tentatively TRBD1 (6 bases). The CDR3 spans 14 residues. Germline CDR1 and CDR2: SEHNR and FQNEAQ (reference sequence). Trimming cost V 5 bases and J 3 bases, with 13 bases left between them. The CDR3 is CASSHGGGYTEAFF. Here the CDR3 DNA reads TGTGCCAGCAGCCACGGGGGGGGCTACACTGAAGCTTTCTTT.

This clonotype occurred many times. This rearrangement joins TRBV27 to TRBJ2-3; tentatively, D is TRBD2 (6 bases). The CDR3 covers 16 residues. Germline loops: CDR1 MNHEY, CDR2 SMNVEV (reference sequence). With 5 bases removed from V and 0 bases from J, the gap between germline ends came to 15 bases. The CDR3 DNA follows: TGTGCCAGCAGTGTCATTCTAGCGACCAGCACAGATACGCAGTATTTT. Its translation is CASSVILATSTDTQYF.

This rearrangement joins TRBV12-3 or TRBV12-4 to TRBJ1-2, with D perhaps matching TRBD1 (5 bases). This CDR3 contains 13 residues. Trimming took 8 bases from V and 2 from J, leaving 12 bases between them. The CDR3 protein is CASGGPKNYGYTF. CDR3 in DNA: TGTGCCAGCGGGGGACCTAAAAACTATGGCTACACCTTC.

This clonotype appeared a few times. This rearrangement joins TRBV6-5 to TRBJ1-1; 7 bases fit TRBD1. V was pared by 4 bases and J by 0 bases, with 5 bases of the junction left unmatched. Germline assignment: CDR1 MNHEY and CDR2 SVGAGI. CDR3 length: 15 residues. CDR3 bases: TGTGCCAGCAGTTCCTCGGGACAGATGAACACTGAAGCTTTCTTT. Protein product: CASSSSGQMNTEAFF.

The chain carries TRBV7-2 and TRBJ2-1; D possibly matches TRBD1 or TRBD2 (5 bases each). CDR3 length: 15 residues. From germline, CDR1 is SGHTA and CDR2 FQGNSA. V lost 1 base to trimming and J lost 5 bases, with 12 bases between them. CDR3: CASSLDRDPDNEQFF. In nucleotides, the CDR3 is TGTGCCAGCAGCTTAGACCGGGACCCCGACAATGAGCAGTTCTTC.

The sample holds many counts of this clonotype. The genes are TRBV20-1 and TRBJ2-7; a weak D match, TRBD1 (6 bases). The CDR3 is 13 amino acids. Trimming shortened V by 5 bases and J by 0 bases, and 11 bases separated the two germline ends. From germline, CDR1 is DFQATT and CDR2 SNEGSKA (reference sequence). The CDR3 spells CSAAGQHSYEQYF. DNA of the CDR3: TGCAGTGCTGCCGGACAGCACTCCTACGAGCAGTACTTC.

This clonotype has ten or more counts. In DNA, the CDR3 is TGTGCCAGCGGGTCCGGGACAAGGAGGAATGAGCAGTTCTTC. Its translation is CASGSGTRRNEQFF. V is TRBV27 and J is TRBJ2-1; tentative D call: TRBD1 (6 bases). Germline V gene data show CDR1 as MNHEY and CDR2 as SMNVEV (reference sequence). The ends were cut back, 8 bases at V and 7 bases at J, with 18 bases in the middle. This CDR3 is built from 14 residues.

In this sample, this clonotype turned up a few times. The rearrangement links TRBV20-1 to TRBJ2-1; a possible D gene is TRBD2 (5 bases). The CDR3 totals 16 residues. Trimming removed 2 bases from V and 6 bases from J, with 20 bases in between. Germline CDR1 is DFQATT and CDR2 is SNEGSKA (reference sequence). CDR3 sequence reads: CSARLLGRTGSNEQFF. DNA for the CDR3: TGCAGTGCTAGATTACTAGGGCGGACCGGATCCAATGAGCAGTTCTTC.

This clonotype was seen more than once but under ten times. V is TRBV19 and J is TRBJ2-7; TRBD1 is a possible D gene (6 bases). Germline V gene lookup returns CDR1 LNHDA and CDR2 SQIVND (reference sequence). The CDR3 runs 16 residues. V gave up 3 bases and J gave up 1 base, with 16 bases separating them. The CDR3 protein is CASSMRGTINSYEQYF. In DNA form, the CDR3 reads TGTGCCAGTAGTATGAGGGGGACAATTAATTCCTACGAGCAGTACTTC.